This TCR beta chain was identified in a study of HIV-infected patients and healthy controls. The CDR3 sequence is 12 residues long. Germline CDR1 and CDR2: KGHDR and SFDVKD. Between the trimmed V and J ends, which lost 4 bases and 7 bases, there was a span of 6 bases. One entry per CDR3 protein results from TCRdb running MiXCR on the 5' RACE reads. The top ten clones hold approximately 25% of a sample with around 18,000 distinct CDR3 sequences, 16% of them seen once. Specimen: CD8+ T cells from blood. The chain joins TRBV24-1 to TRBJ2-2, with TRBD2 as a possible D gene (5 bases). This TCR derives from a human donor in good health. The CDR3 DNA is TGTGCCACCAGTGAGGGGAGCGGGGAGCTGTTTTTT. It codes for CATSEGSGELFF.